Following are 3 T cell receptor beta chains from one sample sequenced in a study of tumor-infiltrating lymphocytes in primary liver carcinoma. cDNA specific to TCR beta was made from approximately 0.55 ug of total RNA, with a constant-region primer employed for priming. ARM-PCR was slightly modified, and three nested multiplex PCR rounds with it gave rise to the TCR beta libraries. Both of the initial two PCR rounds ran for 10 cycles and employed TRBV1-TRBV30 forward primers alongside a C-beta reverse primer. TCRdb re-called the multiplex PCR reads with MiXCR, one entry per CDR3 protein. The repertoire includes fewer than 250,000 distinct CDR3 sequences, about 85% of them detected once, and about a sixth sits in the top ten. Bulk tissue was left unsorted, and RNA and DNA were co-extracted from approximately 20-30 mg of it. The sample comprised tumor tissue from primary liver carcinoma. The origin of the receptors is a man aged 35-49 years with primary liver carcinoma and hepatitis B virus infection.

This clonotype has just a few counts. A read error is possible here, since a much larger clone lies one base away. This sequence joins TRBV5-4 and TRBJ2-1, with 8 bases matching TRBD2. The germline V gene encodes CDR1 SGHNT and CDR2 YYREEE (reference sequence). J was trimmed by 7 bases and V by 4 bases; bases with no gene match: 13. The length of the CDR3 is 16 residues. The CDR3 coding sequence is TGTGCCAGCAGCCGGGGACTAGTGGAAGAGTGGAATGAGCAGTTCTTC. Encoded protein: CASSRGLVEEWNEQFF. Looking up the rest from reference TRBV5-4 and TRBJ2-1 gives the full variable domain: ETGVTQSPTHLIKTRGQQVTLRCSSQSGHNTVSWYQQALGQGPQFIFQYYREEENGRGNFPPRFSGLQFPNYSSELNVNALELDDSALYLCASSRGLVEEWNEQFFGPGTRLTVL.

This clonotype was picked up one time. Compared with germline, one end of the junction differs, possibly owing to a read error. V gene TRBV11-1 combines with J gene TRBJ2-4, with TRBD2 identical over 7 bases. CDR1 and CDR2 (germline): SGHAT, FQDESV (reference sequence). CDR3 length: 17 residues. The CDR3 protein is CASSLPGTIGTKNIQYF. The DNA of the CDR3 is TGCGCCAGCAGCTTACCCGGGACTATCGGGACCAAAAACATTCAGTACTTT.

This clonotype was seen a single time. With a much larger clone just one base away, this may be a read error. This rearrangement joins TRBV9 to TRBJ2-3, with TRBD2 matching over 7 bases. The germline gives CDR1 SGDLS, CDR2 YYNGEE. The CDR3 runs 13 residues. With 5 bases clipped from V and 5 bases from J, the junction kept 5 bases outside the gene matches. CDR3 residues: CASRGEGIDTQYF. In nucleotides, the CDR3 is TGTGCCAGCAGAGGGGAGGGCATAGATACGCAGTATTTT. The entire variable domain, with the rest obtained from reference TRBV9 and TRBJ2-3, is as follows: DSGVTQTPKHLITATGQRVTLRCSPRSGDLSVYWYQQSLDQGLQFLIQYYNGEERAKGNILERFSAQQFPDLHSELNLSSLELGDSALYFCASRGEGIDTQYFGPGTRLTVL.